This T cell receptor beta chain was identified in a study of T-cell reconstitution after alpha-beta-depleted transplantation in children. Germline trimming cut 7 bases from V and 0 bases from J; bases unmatched to any gene: 20. This CDR3 contains 20 residues. The V gene's germline CDR1 is KGHDR and CDR2 SFDVKD. TCRbeta library preparation incorporated unique molecular identifiers. Each CDR3 protein gets one entry after TCRdb re-called the PCR reads with MiXCR. The sample has approximately 640,000 distinct CDR3 sequences, roughly 15% seen once. Material: PBMCs from the stem cell graft donor, obtained from the stem cell graft. The chain uses TRBV24-1 and TRBJ2-3; 8 bases agree with TRBD2. This receptor was taken from a human donor who donated a stem cell graft to a child with acute myeloid leukemia. The CDR3 bases are TGTGCCACCAGCGGGGTGGTAGCGGGGAGTTTCTCCACTAGCACAGATACGCAGTATTTT. Its translation is CATSGVVAGSFSTSTDTQYF.